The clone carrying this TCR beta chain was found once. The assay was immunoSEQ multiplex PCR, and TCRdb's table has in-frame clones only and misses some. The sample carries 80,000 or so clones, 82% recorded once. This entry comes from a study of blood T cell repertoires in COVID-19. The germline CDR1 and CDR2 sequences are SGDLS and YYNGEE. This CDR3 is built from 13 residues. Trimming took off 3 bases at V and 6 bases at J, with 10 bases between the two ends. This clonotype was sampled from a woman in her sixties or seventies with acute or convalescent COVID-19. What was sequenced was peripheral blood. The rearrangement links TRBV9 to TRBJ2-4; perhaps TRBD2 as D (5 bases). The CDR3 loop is CASSGGSLNIQYF. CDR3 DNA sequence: TGTGCCAGCAGCGGAGGGAGTTTAAACATTCAGTACTTC.